What follows are 24 T cell receptor beta chains derived from one specimen sequenced in a study of T cell responses to AZD1222 COVID-19 vaccine. Profiled with immunoSEQ multiplex PCR; TCRdb holds only in-frame clones, not every one. The table shows 140,000 to 150,000 clones, with roughly nine tenths occurring only once. The material sequenced was peripheral blood, taken on day 0 of AZD1222 vaccination. These receptors were collected from an adult in good health.

This chain links TRBV4-1 with TRBJ1-2; a weak D match, TRBD1 (5 bases). The CDR3 runs 16 residues. Germline V gene data show CDR1 as MGHRA and CDR2 as YSYEKL. The germline V and J ends were trimmed by 4 bases and 3 bases, with 18 bases remaining between them. CDR3 DNA: TGCGCCAGCAGCCCAGACCCCGGGATGGGGGACTATGGCTACACCTTC. Amino acid sequence: CASSPDPGMGDYGYTF.

J is TRBJ2-7 and V is TRBV28; D ambiguous. Germline V gene data show CDR1 as MDHEN and CDR2 as SYDVKM. V was shortened by 4 bases and J by 2 bases, with 6 bases between the two germline ends. The CDR3 is 12 amino acids. This CDR3 is CASSSSPYEQYF. The CDR3, as DNA: TGTGCCAGCAGTTCTTCTCCCTACGAGCAGTACTTC.

The V call is TRBV19, the J call TRBJ1-2; perhaps TRBD1 as D (6 bases). V lost 5 bases and J 8 bases, leaving 15 bases between the germline ends. This CDR3 is built from 13 residues. Per the germline V gene, CDR1 is LNHDA and CDR2 is SQIVND (reference sequence). CDR3 bases: TGTGCCAGTAGTGTCTCAGGGGCGAGGGGCTACACCTTC. Translating it yields CASSVSGARGYTF.

The chain joins TRBV12-3 or TRBV12-4 to TRBJ2-7; 9 bases match TRBD1. CDR3 size: 12 residues. The V gene end was trimmed by 7 bases and the J gene end by 5 bases; junction bases not matched to a gene: 3. Here the CDR3 reads CASTGQGDEQYF. The CDR3 DNA reads TGTGCCAGCACGGGACAGGGCGACGAGCAGTACTTC.

The chain carries TRBV10-2 and TRBJ2-4; D is unclear. CDR3 length: 14 amino acids. CDR1 WSHSY and CDR2 SAAADI come from the germline V gene. Trimming took 3 bases from V and 7 from J, leaving 13 bases between them. The CDR3 protein is CASSEFGNQNIQYF. In nucleotides, the CDR3 is TGCGCCAGCAGTGAATTTGGCAATCAGAACATTCAGTACTTC.

This rearrangement joins TRBV4-2 to TRBJ1-2; maybe TRBD1 (5 bases). The germline CDR1 and CDR2 sequences are LGHNA and YNFKEQ. There are 14 residues in the CDR3. Trimming removed 0 bases from V and 5 bases from J, with 10 bases in between. The CDR3 here is CASSQDTGKYGYTF. CDR3 DNA: TGTGCCAGCAGCCAAGATACAGGCAAGTATGGCTACACCTTC.

CDR3 region: CASSPPPSYNEQFF. CDR3 DNA sequence: TGTGCCAGCAGCCCGCCCCCCTCCTACAATGAGCAGTTCTTC. The chain is built from TRBV5-4 and TRBJ2-1, with D hard to call. V gave up 4 bases and J gave up 0 bases, with 8 bases separating them. The V gene's germline CDR1 is SGHNT and CDR2 YYREEE (reference sequence). The CDR3 runs 14 residues.

This sequence joins TRBV5-1 and TRBJ2-5; 9 positions match TRBD2. The CDR3 has 15 residues. Germline V gene sequence: CDR1 SGHRS, CDR2 YFSETQ. The ends lost 4 bases at V and 2 bases at J; junction bases unmatched: 6. CDR3: CASSASGETQETQYF. The CDR3, as DNA: TGCGCCAGCAGCGCTAGCGGGGAGACACAAGAGACCCAGTACTTC.

The chain links TRBV19 to TRBJ1-2; D might be TRBD1 (5 bases). V lost 7 bases, J lost 5 bases, and 17 bases lay in between. The CDR3 totals 14 residues. Germline values: CDR1 LNHDA, CDR2 SQIVND (reference sequence). In DNA, the CDR3 is TGTGCCAGTATCAATGTAGGGGATAGATATGGCTACACCTTC. Encoded protein: CASINVGDRYGYTF.

This clone was picked up a small number of times. The chain uses TRBV4-1 and TRBJ2-7; D perhaps matches TRBD1 (6 bases). Per the germline V gene, CDR1 is MGHRA and CDR2 is YSYEKL. There are 14 residues in the CDR3. Trimming cost V 8 bases and J 4 bases, with 18 bases left between them. CDR3 amino acids: CASSITTGLYEQYF. Here the CDR3 DNA reads TGCGCCAGCTCGATTACAACAGGGCTGTACGAGCAGTACTTC.

This chain links TRBV19 with TRBJ2-3, with 7 bases lining up with TRBD2. J was trimmed by 1 base and V by 8 bases; bases with no gene match: 9. This CDR3 is 15 amino acids long. The germline gives CDR1 LNHDA, CDR2 SQIVND (reference sequence). The DNA of the CDR3 is TGTGCCAGTGGGTTAGGGCTAGCGGGCACAGATACGCAGTATTTT. This encodes CASGLGLAGTDTQYF.

About this clone: The junction departs from the called germline gene at one end, perhaps through a read error. The V gene is TRBV7-7, the J gene TRBJ1-3; D gene ambiguous. In germline, CDR1 is SSHAT, CDR2 FNYEAQ (reference sequence). This CDR3 spans 15 amino acids. The CDR3 nucleotides read TGTGCTAGCAGCCCTGACTTGATCTCTGGAAACACCATATATTTT. Amino acid sequence: CASSPDLISGNTIYF. The whole variable domain, remainder taken from reference TRBV7-7 and TRBJ1-3, is GAGVSQSPRYKVTKRGQDVTLRCDPISSHATLYWYQQALGQGPEFLTYFNYEAQPDKSGLPSDRFSAERPEGSISTLTIQRTEQRDSAMYRCASSPDLISGNTIYFGEGSWLTVV.

J is TRBJ1-2 and V is TRBV6-5, with D possibly TRBD1 on 6 matching bases. Trimming stripped 0 bases from V and 4 bases from J, with 12 bases between. Per the germline V gene, CDR1 is MNHEY and CDR2 is SVGAGI. The CDR3 spans 15 residues. The CDR3 reads CASSYSFGGTYGYTF. CDR3 DNA sequence: TGTGCCAGCAGTTACTCTTTCGGGGGCACCTATGGCTACACCTTC.

This rearrangement joins TRBV4-1 to TRBJ1-2; possible D gene TRBD1, 5 bases. Per the germline V gene, CDR1 is MGHRA and CDR2 is YSYEKL. Between the trimmed V and J ends, which lost 1 base and 2 bases, there was a span of 11 bases. This CDR3 has 15 residues. The CDR3 DNA is TGCGCCAGCAGCCAAGTCCCCGGGGCGAACTATGGCTACACCTTC. Translation gives CASSQVPGANYGYTF.

For the CDR3, the DNA is TGTGCCAGCAGCTGGACAGATTTACGTTTCGAGCAGTACTTC. Translating gives CASSWTDLRFEQYF. The V call is TRBV7-2, the J call TRBJ2-7; possibly TRBD1 for D (6 bases). V lost 4 bases and J lost 6, with 16 bases in between. The CDR3 runs 14 residues. Per the germline V gene, CDR1 is SGHTA and CDR2 is FQGNSA.

The rearrangement links TRBV25-1 to TRBJ1-4, with D tentatively TRBD1 (5 bases). This CDR3 contains 14 residues. With 8 bases removed from V and 0 bases from J, the gap between germline ends came to 10 bases. Looked up from germline, CDR1 is MGHDK and CDR2 is SYGVNS. The CDR3 loop is CASGRGATNEKLFF. The CDR3 DNA reads TGTGCCAGCGGTAGGGGAGCAACTAATGAAAAACTGTTTTTT.

The chain joins TRBV18 to TRBJ1-1; D is perhaps TRBD1 (6 bases). V dropped 4 bases and J dropped 1 base, with 13 bases sitting between them. The CDR3 covers 15 residues. Germline V CDR1 and CDR2: KGHSH, LQKENI. CDR3 nucleotides: TGTGCCAGCTCACGACGCGGGGGCGAGAACACTGAAGCTTTCTTT. Its translation: CASSRRGGENTEAFF.

The rearrangement joins TRBV5-1 to TRBJ2-1; TRBD1 matches 10 bases. The CDR3 loop spans 17 amino acids. CDR1 is SGHRS and CDR2 is YFSETQ in the germline V gene. V shed 4 bases and J 0 bases; nucleotides not matched to a gene: 7. CDR3 in DNA: TGCGCCAGCAGCCAAACGGGACAGGGGAGCTCCTACAATGAGCAGTTCTTC. Translating gives CASSQTGQGSSYNEQFF. The variable domain in full, with the rest retrieved from reference TRBV5-1 and TRBJ2-1, is KAGVTQTPRYLIKTRGQQVTLSCSPISGHRSVSWYQQTPGQGLQFLFEYFSETQRNKGNFPGRFSGRQFSNSRSEMNVSTLELGDSALYLCASSQTGQGSSYNEQFFGPGTRLTVL.

V is TRBV27 and J is TRBJ1-1; D unresolved. Germline CDR1 is MNHEY and CDR2 is SMNVEV (reference sequence). The CDR3 length is 15 residues. V was clipped by 0 bases and J by 5 bases, with 13 bases between them. The CDR3 protein is CASSLSRVWKTEAFF. In nucleotides, the CDR3 is TGTGCCAGCAGTTTATCGCGGGTATGGAAGACTGAAGCTTTCTTT.

The chain has TRBV7-8 and TRBJ2-3; 8 bases match TRBD2. The germline CDR1 and CDR2 sequences are SGHVS and FQNEAQ. Losses at the gene ends were 8 bases for V and 1 base for J; bases not matched to a gene: 8. The CDR3 is 15 amino acids. CDR3 in amino acids: CASHGGGSGTDTQYF. The CDR3 DNA sequence: TGTGCCAGCCACGGGGGGGGAAGTGGCACAGATACGCAGTATTTT.

The V call is TRBV7-6, the J call TRBJ2-1; 7 bases fit TRBD1. Per germline, CDR1 SGHVS and CDR2 FNYEAQ. The CDR3 length is 16 residues. V dropped 1 base and J dropped 5; count of bases not matched to a gene: 8. In nucleotides, the CDR3 is TGTGCCAGCAGCTTAGAAGGGGACAGCGTACACAATGAGCAGTTCTTC. Protein product: CASSLEGDSVHNEQFF.

V usage is TRBV10-3 and J usage is TRBJ1-2; TRBD1 matches 11 bases. The ends lost 10 bases at V and 6 bases at J; junction bases unmatched: 10. CDR1 and CDR2 from the germline V gene are ENHRY and SYGVKD. This CDR3 comprises 14 residues. CDR3 sequence reads: CATEDRGRLDGYTF. The CDR3 DNA reads as TGTGCCACCGAGGACAGGGGGCGTTTGGATGGCTACACCTTC.

The CDR3 sequence: CASSQDQGYEKLFF. The CDR3 nucleotides read TGCGCCAGCAGCCAAGATCAGGGTTATGAAAAACTGTTTTTT. V is TRBV4-1 and J is TRBJ1-4; weak D call: TRBD1 (5 bases). Germline V gives CDR1 MGHRA, CDR2 YSYEKL. Trimming took off 0 bases at V and 6 bases at J, with 8 bases between the two ends. The length of the CDR3 is 14 residues.

The chain uses TRBV10-1 and TRBJ2-3, with 7 positions matching TRBD2. CDR3 size: 14 residues. Unmatched junction bases numbered 2, after V lost 3 bases and J lost 2 bases. CDR1 and CDR2 (germline): WNHNN, SYGVQD (reference sequence). Here the CDR3 reads CASSDSGHTDTQYF. The CDR3 nucleotides read TGCGCCAGCAGTGATAGCGGGCACACAGATACGCAGTATTTT.